A single T cell receptor beta chain is shown here with its context. Its target is unknown. This record comes from a study of cytomegalovirus exposure and HLA in healthy donors. Regarding donors, all were healthy bone marrow donors. Both 60 Vbeta primers and 13 Jbeta primers went into the PCR. The repertoire was sequenced with immunoSEQ multiplex PCR; TCRdb's copy has only in-frame clones and lacks some. This table has roughly 130,000 clones, around 80% appearing once. CDR3 size: 14 residues. Germline loops: CDR1 MNHEY, CDR2 SMNVEV (reference sequence). With 6 bases clipped from V and 2 bases from J, the junction kept 5 bases outside the gene matches. Study conclusions and caveats: Follow-up analysis later connected one missense variant in DCLRE1C with trimming of TCR beta V- and J-genes.

This chain links TRBV27 with TRBJ2-3, with 7 nucleotides matching TRBD2. Sequenced input: PBMCs. The sequence came from a boy aged 2 to 10 in good health and CMV-seronegative. CDR3 sequence (DNA): TGTGCCAGCAGCAGTAGCGGGTCCACAGATACGCAGTATTTT. Translation: CASSSSGSTDTQYF.